The present TCR beta chain was sequenced within a study of shared clonotypes between healthy human individuals. The ends were cut back, 5 bases at V and 8 bases at J, with 21 bases in the middle. Germline values: CDR1 KGHSH, CDR2 LQKENI. The length of the CDR3 is 16 residues. Profiled with immunoSEQ multiplex PCR; TCRdb holds only in-frame clones, not every one. The table includes more than 1 million clones, 75% to 85% detected once. Specimen: memory CD4+ T cells from PBMCs. As to subset: CD45RA-negative fraction. The clonotype originates from a man between 18 and 29 years old in good health. Some clones in this sample may be carry-over from other donors' samples. This rearrangement joins TRBV18 to TRBJ1-4; D is undetermined. The CDR3 DNA sequence: TGTGCCAGCTCATTTACTCTGGGCAGGTCAGGAGAAAAACTGTTTTTT. This codes for CASSFTLGRSGEKLFF.